These T cell receptor beta chains were read from a single sample in a study of regulatory T cells in long-lasting Graves disease. Via MiXCR, TCRdb re-called the multiplex PCR reads, giving one row per CDR3 protein. The sample yields almost 350,000 distinct CDR3 sequences, around a fifth seen once. The source material was peripheral blood mononuclear cells (PBMCs), sampled when the disease was refractory, from a patient treated with antithyroid drugs. These receptors came from a female donor with Graves disease. Each CDR3 is given with its conserved first and last residue. Fields, in order: J gene, clone size, V gene, D gene, CDR3 DNA, CDR3 protein. The D gene is left open where the match is weak. Part of the rows lack a size; the others show once, few, many or a class for expanded clones.

>TRBJ2-7|-|TRBV28|-
TGTGCCTCGAGCAAGGGACGGAACTCCTACGAGCAGTACTTC
CASSKGRNSYEQYF
>TRBJ2-2|many|TRBV6-5|-
TGTGCCAGCAGTTACTCTTATCTCAGGGACACCGGGGAGCTGTTTTTT
CASSYSYLRDTGELFF
>TRBJ1-4|many|TRBV20-1|-
TGCAGTGCGGTGAGGAGGGGTGAAAAACTGTTTTTT
CSAVRRGEKLFF
>TRBJ2-2|-|TRBV24-1|-
TGTGCCACCAGTGATTCATCGATCGACACCGGGGAGCTGTTTTTT
CATSDSSIDTGELFF
>TRBJ1-2|few|TRBV7-2|-
TGTGCCAGCAGCTTAGACAGTGGGGGCTACACCTTC
CASSLDSGGYTF
>TRBJ1-2|few|TRBV4-3|-
TGCGCCAGCAGCCAAGGCGGGAGGGGTTATAACTATGGCTACACCTTC
CASSQGGRGYNYGYTF
>TRBJ1-4|-|TRBV13|TRBD1
TGTGCCAGCAGCCTGTCGGGACAGCTTAATGAAAAACTGTTTTTT
CASSLSGQLNEKLFF
>TRBJ2-7|-|TRBV29-1|-
TGCAGCGTTGAATCTAGTTTTGAGGGCTACGAGCAGTACTTC
CSVESSFEGYEQYF
>TRBJ1-2|few|TRBV18|-
TGTGCCAGCTCACCTAGCGTCGGGGACGTCTACGGCTACACCTTC
CASSPSVGDVYGYTF
>TRBJ1-5|few|TRBV7-2|-
TGTGCCAGCAGCTTACTTCAAAATCAGCCCCAGCATTTT
CASSLLQNQPQHF
>TRBJ2-3|few|TRBV7-3|-
TGTGCCAGCAGCTTAAACGCGAGGGGGATCACAGATACGCAGTATTTT
CASSLNARGITDTQYF
>TRBJ2-2|many|TRBV2|TRBD2
TGTGCCAGCAGCGAGAGCAGCGGGAGAGACACCGGGGAGCTGTTTTTT
CASSESSGRDTGELFF
>TRBJ2-5|many|TRBV6-1|TRBD2
TGTGCCACCCGGTGGTGGAGCGGGGGGAAAGAGACCCAGTACTTC
CATRWWSGGKETQYF
>TRBJ2-5|-|TRBV6-2/TRBV6-3|TRBD2
TGTGCCAGCAGTCCTAGCGGGAGGGGTTCTCTGGAGACCCAGTACTTC
CASSPSGRGSLETQYF
>TRBJ1-2|-|TRBV7-3|TRBD1
TGTGCCAGCAGCTTCACATGCAACCGACAGGGGAGCTTTGGCTACACCTTC
CASSFTCNRQGSFGYTF
>TRBJ2-5|many|TRBV12-3/TRBV12-4|-
TGTGCCAGCACCAAGGGGGAGACCCAGTACTTC
CASTKGETQYF
>TRBJ2-7|many|TRBV12-3/TRBV12-4|-
TGTGCCAGCAGTTCATATGGAGGAACAGTAAACGAGCAGTACTTC
CASSSYGGTVNEQYF
>TRBJ1-5|few|TRBV5-5|-
TGTGCCAGCAGCTTGGTGGCCAGGGATAGCAATCAGCCCCAGCATTTT
CASSLVARDSNQPQHF
>TRBJ2-7|many|TRBV20-1|TRBD1
TGCAGTGCTATCCCTTGGGACAGGGAAGAGGGCTACGAGCAGTACTTC
CSAIPWDREEGYEQYF
>TRBJ2-7|many|TRBV12-3/TRBV12-4|TRBD2
TGTGCCAGCAGTTACCGCCGACTAGCGGGGTTCCACGAGCAATACTTC
CASSYRRLAGFHEQYF
>TRBJ1-6|-|TRBV20-1|-
TGCAGTGCTAGGGGAACCTCTAATTCACCCCTCCACTTT
CSARGTSNSPLHF
>TRBJ1-5|-|TRBV19|-
TGTGCCAGTACCATGGGAGCCCCTAATAGCAATCAGCCCCAGCATTTT
CASTMGAPNSNQPQHF
>TRBJ1-3|many|TRBV7-8|-
TGTGCCAGCAGCTTAGCAGGGGGAAACACCATATATTTT
CASSLAGGNTIYF
>TRBJ2-5|-|TRBV5-1|TRBD2
TGCGCCAGCAGCGGACGGACTAGCGGAGAGACCCAGTACTTC
CASSGRTSGETQYF
>TRBJ2-7|many|TRBV28|-
TGTGCCAGCAGTTTGACGGCGCACTACGAGCAGTACTTC
CASSLTAHYEQYF
>TRBJ1-3|-|TRBV20-1|TRBD1
TGCAGTGCTAGTAAACAGGGGGCTGGAAACACCATATATTTT
CSASKQGAGNTIYF
>TRBJ2-2|many|TRBV28|-
TGTGCCAGCAGTTCACTAGCAGCCACCGGGGAGCTGTTTTTT
CASSSLAATGELFF
>TRBJ1-2|-|TRBV5-4|-
TGTGCCAGCAGCATACTTTCGGGCAGCAGGAACTATGGCTACACCTTC
CASSILSGSRNYGYTF
>TRBJ1-1|many|TRBV10-3|-
TGTGCCATCAGTGAGGATCTGGCCGGCACTGAAGCTTTCTTT
CAISEDLAGTEAFF
>TRBJ1-2|many|TRBV12-5|-
TGTGCTAGTGGTTTGGCCGCCTCAGCCCCTAACTATGGCTACACCTTC
CASGLAASAPNYGYTF
>TRBJ2-3|-|TRBV12-3/TRBV12-4|TRBD1
TGTGCCAGCAGGGACAGGGCGGGCACAGATACGCAGTATTTT
CASRDRAGTDTQYF
>TRBJ2-5|many|TRBV28|-
TGTGCCAGCAGCCAAATATTTGAGACCCAGTACTTC
CASSQIFETQYF
>TRBJ2-7|many|TRBV7-8|TRBD2
TGTGCCAGCAGCTTAAGTAGCGGGAGCTACGAGCAGTACTTC
CASSLSSGSYEQYF
>TRBJ1-1|-|TRBV18|-
TGTGCCAGCTCAGAGGAGGGGAGGGGCTCTGAAGCTTTCTTT
CASSEEGRGSEAFF
>TRBJ1-4|many|TRBV18|TRBD1
TGTGCCAGCTCACCAAAGGGACAGCGGTATGAAAAACTGTTTTTT
CASSPKGQRYEKLFF
>TRBJ2-7|-|TRBV10-3|-
TGTGCCATCAGTGAGTCCGGCAGGGTGAGGGAGCAGTACTTC
CAISESGRVREQYF
>TRBJ2-7|few|TRBV6-1|-
TGTGCCAGCAGTGAAGGTCGGAGGGGGGCGTCGGAGTACTTC
CASSEGRRGASEYF
>TRBJ2-4|many|TRBV28|-
TGTGCCAGCAGTCCCTCGGGCACCGGCCGGGGTAGGGGTGGTGACGTTTTAGCCAAAAACATTCAGTACTTC
CASSPSGTGRGRGGDVLAKNIQYF
>TRBJ1-4|many|TRBV3-1|-
TGTGCCAGCAGGCCTACAGGGTCCTTCGAAAAACTGTTTTTT
CASRPTGSFEKLFF
>TRBJ1-4|many|TRBV12-3/TRBV12-4|-
TGTGCCAGCAAGCTGGGGGGTATCGGTACTGAAAAACTGTTTTTT
CASKLGGIGTEKLFF
>TRBJ1-1|many|TRBV6-9|-
TGTGCCAGCAGTTACTCGAACGGGGTATTCACTGAAGCTTTCTTT
CASSYSNGVFTEAFF
>TRBJ2-6|few|TRBV10-3|-
TGTGCCATCAGCGCGGAGGACTCTGGGGCCAACGTCCTGACTTTC
CAISAEDSGANVLTF
>TRBJ1-5|few|TRBV19|-
TGTGCCAGTAGTATAGGAAGAAATCAGCCCCAGCATTTT
CASSIGRNQPQHF
>TRBJ1-2|many|TRBV6-1|-
TGTGCCAGCAGGCGCGACAGAGCTAACTATGGCTACACCTTC
CASRRDRANYGYTF
>TRBJ1-2|-|TRBV5-8|-
TGTGCCAGCAGCCCGGCCGCGCGTTCGCTCTCTGGCTACACCTTC
CASSPAARSLSGYTF
>TRBJ2-7|few|TRBV15|TRBD1
TGTGCCACCAGCAGAGATTTGTCGGGACAGACCTACGAGCAGTACTTC
CATSRDLSGQTYEQYF
>TRBJ1-3|-|TRBV27|-
TGTGCCAGCAGTTTATGTCTCTGGAAGGGACACTCTGGAAACACCATATATTTT
CASSLCLWKGHSGNTIYF
>TRBJ1-5|few|TRBV6-1|-
TGTGCCAGCAGCGGCTATTATAGCAATCAGCCCCAGCATTTT
CASSGYYSNQPQHF
>TRBJ2-5|-|TRBV5-6|-
TGTGCCAGCAGCTTGGCCGCTGGGGCCCAGTACTTC
CASSLAAGAQYF
>TRBJ1-1|many|TRBV7-8|-
TGTGCCAGCAGCTTAGATCAAGGAACTGAAGCTTTCTTT
CASSLDQGTEAFF
>TRBJ2-7|many|TRBV20-1|-
TGCAGTGCTAGTTATCGGGGGAACTACGAGCAGTACTTC
CSASYRGNYEQYF
>TRBJ1-6|many|TRBV10-3|-
TGTGCCATCAGTGATTATCGAGAAGGGTCCTATAATTCACCCCTCCACTTT
CAISDYREGSYNSPLHF